This T cell receptor beta chain was documented in a study of T cells in Graves' hyperthyroidism and ophthalmopathy. RNA transcripts were the template for amplifying TCR beta CDR3 regions. Primed by the HTBI set, a first-round RT-PCR was run on the TCR CDR3. TCRdb used MiXCR to reprocess the multiplex PCR reads, holding one entry per CDR3 protein. Here the sample spans roughly 840,000 distinct CDR3 sequences, about 38% being singletons. Germline-derived CDR1 and CDR2 are SGHRS and YFSETQ. The length of the CDR3 is 13 residues. Trimming at V came to 4 bases and at J to 7 bases, leaving 2 bases not matched to a gene.

This chain joins TRBV5-1 and TRBJ1-4; 9 bases match TRBD1. Sequenced input: blood. The clonotype comes from a man aged 18 to 29 with Graves' hyperthyroidism. In DNA, the CDR3 is TGCGCCAGCAGCACAGGGGGCCGTGAAAAACTGTTTTTT. Protein: CASSTGGREKLFF.